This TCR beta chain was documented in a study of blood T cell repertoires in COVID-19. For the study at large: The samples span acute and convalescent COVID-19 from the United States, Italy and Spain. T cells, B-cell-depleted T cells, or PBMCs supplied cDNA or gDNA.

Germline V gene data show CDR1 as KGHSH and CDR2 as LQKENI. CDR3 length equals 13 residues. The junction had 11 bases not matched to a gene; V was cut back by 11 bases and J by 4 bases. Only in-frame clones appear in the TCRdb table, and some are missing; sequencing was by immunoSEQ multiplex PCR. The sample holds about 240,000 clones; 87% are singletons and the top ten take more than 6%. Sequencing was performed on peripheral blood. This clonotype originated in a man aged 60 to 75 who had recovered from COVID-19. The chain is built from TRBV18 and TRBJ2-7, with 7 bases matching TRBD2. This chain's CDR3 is CASNRGGKYEQYF. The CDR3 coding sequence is TGTGCCTCGAACCGGGGAGGGAAATACGAGCAGTACTTC.